The source of this TCR beta chain is a study of CD8 T cells in ankylosing spondylitis. Regarding the study as a whole: The disease-linked clones had a CD8+ phenotype and low blood frequencies.

The CDR3 contains 15 residues. V shed 3 bases and J shed 4 bases, with 13 bases lying between them. Germline lookup yields CDR1 SGHRS and CDR2 YFSETQ. By quantitative 5'-RACE with molecular barcodes, the TCR beta libraries were made. TCRdb reanalysed the 5' RACE reads using MiXCR and keeps one entry per CDR3 protein. The sample gives approximately 220,000 distinct CDR3 sequences, roughly 26% of which show up once; less than 8.5% is in the top ten. About this clonotype itself: Its cognate antigen is unknown.

Sequenced: blood, either unsorted or a sorted T cell fraction (not recorded which). The chain has TRBV5-1 and TRBJ1-4; D ambiguous. This sequence was found in a male donor with ankylosing spondylitis or in good health (not recorded which). For the CDR3, the DNA is TGCGCCAGCAGCTCCGGATCTTGGGTTAATGAAAAACTGTTTTTT. It is translated as CASSSGSWVNEKLFF.